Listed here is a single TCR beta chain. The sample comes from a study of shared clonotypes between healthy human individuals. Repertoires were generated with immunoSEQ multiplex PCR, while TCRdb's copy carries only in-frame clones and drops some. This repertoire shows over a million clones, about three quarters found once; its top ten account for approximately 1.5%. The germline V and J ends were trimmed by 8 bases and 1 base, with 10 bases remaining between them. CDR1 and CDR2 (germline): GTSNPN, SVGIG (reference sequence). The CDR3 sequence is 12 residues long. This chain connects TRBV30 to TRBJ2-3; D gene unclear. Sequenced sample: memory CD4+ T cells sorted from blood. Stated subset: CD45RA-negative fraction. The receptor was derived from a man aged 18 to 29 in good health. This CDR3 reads CATGPGTDTQYF. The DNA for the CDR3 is TGTGCCACTGGACCCGGCACAGATACGCAGTATTTT.